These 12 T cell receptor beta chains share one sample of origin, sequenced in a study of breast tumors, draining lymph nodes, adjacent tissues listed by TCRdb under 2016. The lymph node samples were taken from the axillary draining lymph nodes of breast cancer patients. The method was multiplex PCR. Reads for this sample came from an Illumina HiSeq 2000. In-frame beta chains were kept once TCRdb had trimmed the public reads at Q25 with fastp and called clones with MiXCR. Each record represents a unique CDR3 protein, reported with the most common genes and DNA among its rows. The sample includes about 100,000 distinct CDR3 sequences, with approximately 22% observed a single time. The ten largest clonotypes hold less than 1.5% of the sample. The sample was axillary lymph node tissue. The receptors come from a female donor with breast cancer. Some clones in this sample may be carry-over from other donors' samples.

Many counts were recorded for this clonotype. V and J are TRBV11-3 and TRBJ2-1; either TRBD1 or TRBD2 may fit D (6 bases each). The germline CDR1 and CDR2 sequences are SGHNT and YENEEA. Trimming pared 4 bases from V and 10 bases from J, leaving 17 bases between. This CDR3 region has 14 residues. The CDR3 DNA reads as TGTGCCAGCAGCTCCCCGGACTACCAGGGGGAGCAGTTCTTC. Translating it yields CASSSPDYQGEQFF.

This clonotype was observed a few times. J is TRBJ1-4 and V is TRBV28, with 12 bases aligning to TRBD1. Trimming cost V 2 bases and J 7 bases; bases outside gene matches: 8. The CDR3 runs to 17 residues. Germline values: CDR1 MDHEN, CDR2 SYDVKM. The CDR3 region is CASSLASGTGGIEKLFF. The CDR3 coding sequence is TGTGCCAGCAGTTTAGCTTCCGGGACAGGGGGCATTGAAAAACTGTTTTTT.

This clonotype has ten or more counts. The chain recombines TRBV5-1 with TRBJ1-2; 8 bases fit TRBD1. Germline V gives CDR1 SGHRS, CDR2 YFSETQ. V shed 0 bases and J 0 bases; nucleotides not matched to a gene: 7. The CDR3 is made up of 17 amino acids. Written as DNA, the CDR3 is TGCGCCAGCAGCTTGGCCAGGGGGCCATCTTCTAACTATGGCTACACCTTC. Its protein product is CASSLARGPSSNYGYTF. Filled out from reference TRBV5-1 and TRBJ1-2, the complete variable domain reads KAGVTQTPRYLIKTRGQQVTLSCSPISGHRSVSWYQQTPGQGLQFLFEYFSETQRNKGNFPGRFSGRQFSNSRSEMNVSTLELGDSALYLCASSLARGPSSNYGYTFGSGTRLTVV.

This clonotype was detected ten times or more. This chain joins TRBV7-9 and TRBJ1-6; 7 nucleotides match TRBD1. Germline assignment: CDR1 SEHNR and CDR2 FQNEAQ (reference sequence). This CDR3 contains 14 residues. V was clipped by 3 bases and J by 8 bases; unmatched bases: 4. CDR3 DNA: TGTGCCAGCAGCTTGTTAGGGGGCGATTCACCCCTCCACTTT. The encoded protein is CASSLLGGDSPLHF.

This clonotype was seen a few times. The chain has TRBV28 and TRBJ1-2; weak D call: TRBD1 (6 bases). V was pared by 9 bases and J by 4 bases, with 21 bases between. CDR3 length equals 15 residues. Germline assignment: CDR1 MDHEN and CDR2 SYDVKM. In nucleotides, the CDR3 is TGTGCCAGTAAACTCCAGGGGTCGCCTAGCTATGGCTACACCTTC. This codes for CASKLQGSPSYGYTF.

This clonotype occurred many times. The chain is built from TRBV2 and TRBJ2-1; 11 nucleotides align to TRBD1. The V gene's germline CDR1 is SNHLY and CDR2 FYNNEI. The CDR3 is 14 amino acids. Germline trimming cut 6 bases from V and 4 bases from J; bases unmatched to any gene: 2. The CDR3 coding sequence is TGTGCCAGCAGGGACAGGGGGCTGTACAATGAGCAGTTCTTC. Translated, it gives CASRDRGLYNEQFF.

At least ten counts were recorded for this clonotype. The CDR3 DNA reads TGTGCCAGCAACATTCAAGGGGCGGGAGGGCGGGGCGAGCAGTACTTC. Amino acids: CASNIQGAGGRGEQYF. The V and J genes are TRBV2 and TRBJ2-7; 9 nucleotides match TRBD2. The CDR3 loop spans 16 amino acids. Germline V gives CDR1 SNHLY, CDR2 FYNNEI. With V trimmed by 7 bases and J by 6 bases, 16 bases remained unmatched.

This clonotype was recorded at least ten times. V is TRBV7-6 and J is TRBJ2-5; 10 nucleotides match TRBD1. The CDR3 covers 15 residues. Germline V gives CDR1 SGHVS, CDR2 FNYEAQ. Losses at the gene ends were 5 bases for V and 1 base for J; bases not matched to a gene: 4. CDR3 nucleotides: TGTGCCAGCAGCACCCGGACAGGGGGCCAAGAGACCCAGTACTTC. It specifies CASSTRTGGQETQYF.

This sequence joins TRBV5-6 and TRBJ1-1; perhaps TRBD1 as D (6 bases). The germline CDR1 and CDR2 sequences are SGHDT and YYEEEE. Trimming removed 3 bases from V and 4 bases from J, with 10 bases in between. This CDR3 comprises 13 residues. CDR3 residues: CASSYRDFTEAFF. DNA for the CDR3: TGTGCCAGCAGCTACAGGGACTTCACTGAAGCTTTCTTT.

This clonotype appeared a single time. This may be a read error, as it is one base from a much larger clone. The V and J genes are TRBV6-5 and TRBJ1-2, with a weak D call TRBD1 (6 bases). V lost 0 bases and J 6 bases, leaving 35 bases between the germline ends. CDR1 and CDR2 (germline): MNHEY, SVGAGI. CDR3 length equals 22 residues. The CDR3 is CASSYSRGGLQGWGPYGDGYTF. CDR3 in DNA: TGTGCCAGCAGTTACTCGAGGGGGGGGCTACAGGGTTGGGGACCGTATGGGGATGGCTACACCTTC.

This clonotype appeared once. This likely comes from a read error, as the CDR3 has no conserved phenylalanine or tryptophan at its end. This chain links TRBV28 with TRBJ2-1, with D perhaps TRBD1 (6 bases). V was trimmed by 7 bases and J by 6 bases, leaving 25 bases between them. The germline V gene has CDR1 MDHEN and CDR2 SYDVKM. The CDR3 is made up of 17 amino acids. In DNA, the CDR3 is TGTGCCAGCAACCTGGGTGGGTTGGGGGCTAGCAGCAATGAGCAGTTCTCC. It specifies CASNLGGLGASSNEQFS.

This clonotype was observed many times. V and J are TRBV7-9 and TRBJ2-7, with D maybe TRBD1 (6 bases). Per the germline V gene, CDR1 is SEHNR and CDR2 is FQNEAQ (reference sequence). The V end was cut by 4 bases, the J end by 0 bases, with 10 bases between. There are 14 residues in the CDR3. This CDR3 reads CASSSTGNSYEQYF. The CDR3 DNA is TGTGCCAGCAGCTCAACAGGGAACTCCTACGAGCAGTACTTC.